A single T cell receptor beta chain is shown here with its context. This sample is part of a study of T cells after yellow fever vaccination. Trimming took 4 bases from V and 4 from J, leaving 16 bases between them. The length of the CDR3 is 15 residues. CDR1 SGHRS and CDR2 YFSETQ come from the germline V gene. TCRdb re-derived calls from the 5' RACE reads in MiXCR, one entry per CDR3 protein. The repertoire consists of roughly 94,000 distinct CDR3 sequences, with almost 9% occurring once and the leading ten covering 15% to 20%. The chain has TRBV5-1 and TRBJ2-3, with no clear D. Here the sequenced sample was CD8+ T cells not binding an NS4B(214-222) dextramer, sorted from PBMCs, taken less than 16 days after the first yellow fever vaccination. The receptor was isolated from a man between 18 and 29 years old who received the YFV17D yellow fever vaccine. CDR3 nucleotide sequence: TGCGCCAGCAGCCCCCTTGACCAGGCCGCAGATACGCAGTATTTT. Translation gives CASSPLDQAADTQYF.